This TCR beta chain originates from a study of blood T cell repertoires in COVID-19. CDR1 and CDR2 from the germline V gene are SGHNT and YYREEE (reference sequence). Germline trimming cut 4 bases from V and 13 bases from J; bases unmatched to any gene: 6. The CDR3 totals 11 residues. Study processing details: By means of reference gene primer amplification, nucleated cell counts were estimated. Here immunoSEQ multiplex PCR was the method, and the copy in TCRdb shows in-frame clones only, minus some. That table is the source of V, J and clone size, and D and trimming were worked out from the DNA. The profile shows 35,000 to 50,000 clones, around 89% of them singletons.

Sequenced sample: peripheral blood. The V and J genes are TRBV5-4 and TRBJ2-7, with TRBD1 identical over 9 bases. The clonotype comes from a man between 65 and 85 years old with active COVID-19. The CDR3 reads CASSRDRDYYF. The CDR3 DNA reads as TGTGCCAGCAGCCGGGACAGGGATTACTACTTC.